This TCR beta chain emerged from a study of shared clonotypes between healthy human individuals (TCRdb year 2020). As for the study more broadly: The cohort included three men and a couple of women between 18 and 49 years of age. Between about 0.85 and 9.5 billion PBMCs per donor were obtained by leukapheresis. Per donor, three plates each were used for CD4 naive and CD4 memory, two for CD8 naive, and one for CD8 memory. Different laboratories and diverse techniques were used to prepare libraries and sequence TCR repertoires, to increase sequencing depth and limit assay-specific biases. Blood TCR repertoires of about 5 healthy adults were deeply sequenced to estimate repertoire size and the extent of clonotype sharing between individuals.

Results and caveats for the whole study, not just this receptor: Sharing across four donors was observed for around 5% of naive CD4, less than 4% of naive CD8, around 2.5% of memory CD4, and around 0.42% of memory CD8 clonotypes. Pairwise subsampling led to the expectation that sequencing depth would affect the degree of clonotype sharing among donors. Naive subsets generally had larger estimated clonotype richness than memory subsets. Incomplete sequencing was indicated by rarefaction of sorted-subset datasets, despite the large sequencing depth. Because the study included a small number of donors, the genetic and exposure-history diversity represented was limited. Compared with non-shared clonotypes, clonotypes shared by all four sorted-subset donors had higher generation probabilities. Only blood was sampled, and tissue TCR repertoires likely differ from those in blood.

About this clone: The antigen this receptor binds is unknown. Within one base of it there is no much larger clone, and no base qualities were kept.

Donors were healthy HIV-negative adults with no recently reported acute infections or vaccinations. Only Caucasian adults living in Nashville, Tennessee, USA were represented among the donors. CD4+ T cells were enriched by magnetic negative selection; naive cells were then positively selected on CD45RA, and the negative fraction formed the memory subset. Blood was obtained by leukapheresis, after which PBMCs were separated by Ficoll-Histopaque density gradient centrifugation and cryopreserved in liquid nitrogen vapor phase. Analytical flow cytometry was used to check the purity and quantity of every magnetically sorted T cell population. Genomic DNA was isolated from every sorted fraction and measured by UV absorbance on a Nanodrop 2000c. Using the deep immunoSEQ assay, multiplex PCR amplified TCR CDR3 regions from genomic DNA. Extracted genomic DNA from each cell subset was distributed evenly across all wells of several immunoSEQ 96-well plates, and each plate was treated as a replicate. For sorted subsets, 200 to 250 ng of genomic DNA, equivalent to around 29,000 T cell genomes, went into each replicate PCR. The purified libraries were quantified using a Qubit 3.0 fluorometer, sized with a Bioanalyzer 2100, and then quantified again using the KAPA Library Quantification kit. Every immunoSEQ 96-well plate was sequenced on a separate single-read 150-cycle Illumina NextSeq 550 flow cell. The study's processing was this. Because the immunoSEQ output held only junctional sequences and lacked quality scores, the filtering could not match the filtering applied to full-length reads. Sequences were annotated with PyIR, a Python wrapper for IgBLAST v1.9, and V/J genes and CDR3 were assigned using IMGT germline references. Reads with weak V/J assignments (E-value above 1e-6), missing CDR3, stop codons, out-of-frame junctions, or ambiguous translated residues were removed. V3J clonotypes were defined as sequences sharing an identical inferred V gene, J gene, and CDR3 amino acid sequence. Percentage overlap between repertoires was calculated by dividing the number of shared unique clonotypes by the size of the smaller repertoire. Three approaches were used to assess repertoire richness: RTK rarefaction, the Chao1 estimator, and Recon v2.1 estimates of unobserved clonotypes. For all TCRbeta clonotypes obtained by the gDNA method from a handful of donors, generation probabilities were computed with OLGA. The source is immuneACCESS, and TCRdb retained only in-frame sequences with V and J called. Part of the clones is not carried over; for the studies checked, unresolved V genes explain less than half of this, and the remainder is unexplained. The V and J calls and the clone size are those of that table, but D and trimming were determined from the DNA. The sample contains under 1,100,000 clones, roughly 70% of them found a single time. The ten largest clones take up approximately 1.5% of the sample.

Sample: memory CD4+ T cells sorted from blood. Taken with the paper, the label for cell subset or site translates to: CD45RA-negative fraction. This TCR was sampled from a man aged 18-30 years in good health.

The CDR3: CASSLNREETQYF. DNA sequence: TGTGCCAGCAGCTTAAACAGGGAAGAGACCCAGTACTTC. In this chain, TRBV7-2 is recombined with TRBJ2-5; tentative D gene TRBD1, with 6 bases matching. Trimming takes 2 bases from V and 3 bases from J, and the germline ends sit 7 bases apart. CDR3 length: 13 amino acids, cysteine to phenylalanine. Here the CDR3 DNA is all that survives: 39 bases in frame from base 1. According to the germline V gene, CDR1 reads SGHTA and CDR2 reads FQGNSA.